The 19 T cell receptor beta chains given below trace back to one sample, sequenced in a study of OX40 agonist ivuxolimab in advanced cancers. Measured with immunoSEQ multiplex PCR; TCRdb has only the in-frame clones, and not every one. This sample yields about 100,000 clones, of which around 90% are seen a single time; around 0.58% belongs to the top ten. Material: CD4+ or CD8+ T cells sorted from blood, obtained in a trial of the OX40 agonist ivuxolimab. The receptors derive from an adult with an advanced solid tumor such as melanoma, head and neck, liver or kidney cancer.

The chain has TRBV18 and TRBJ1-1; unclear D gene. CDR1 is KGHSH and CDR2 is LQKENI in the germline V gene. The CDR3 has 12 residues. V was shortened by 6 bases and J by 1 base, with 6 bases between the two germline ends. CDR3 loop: CASSLKNTEAFF. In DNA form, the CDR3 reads TGTGCCAGCTCCCTGAAGAACACTGAAGCTTTCTTT.

In DNA, the CDR3 is TGTGCCAGCAGCTTAGGCGGGACTACCTTTTCCGAGCAGTACTTC. Amino acids: CASSLGGTTFSEQYF. The V gene is TRBV11-2, the J gene TRBJ2-7, with 7 nucleotides matching TRBD2. The CDR3 has 15 residues. Trimming removed 1 base from V and 6 bases from J; junction bases left unmatched: 9. Germline CDR1 and CDR2: SGHAT and FQNNGV.

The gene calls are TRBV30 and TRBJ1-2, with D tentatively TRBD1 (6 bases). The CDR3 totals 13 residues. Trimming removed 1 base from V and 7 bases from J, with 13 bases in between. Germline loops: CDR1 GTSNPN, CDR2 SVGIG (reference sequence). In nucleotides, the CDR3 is TGTGCCTGGAGTGGCAGGTCCAGGGGTGGCTACACCTTC. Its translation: CAWSGRSRGGYTF.

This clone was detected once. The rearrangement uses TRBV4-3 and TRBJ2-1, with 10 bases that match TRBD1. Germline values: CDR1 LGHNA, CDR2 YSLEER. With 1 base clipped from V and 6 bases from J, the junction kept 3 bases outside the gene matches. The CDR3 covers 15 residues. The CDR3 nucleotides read TGCGCCAGCAGCCAAGTGGGACAGGGGCGCAATGAGCAGTTCTTC. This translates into CASSQVGQGRNEQFF.

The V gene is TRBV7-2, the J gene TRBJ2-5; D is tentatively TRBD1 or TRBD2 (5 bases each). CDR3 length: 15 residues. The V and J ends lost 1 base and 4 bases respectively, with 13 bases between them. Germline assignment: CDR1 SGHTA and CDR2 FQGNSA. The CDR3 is CASSLVGFGAETQYF. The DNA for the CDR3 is TGTGCCAGCAGCTTAGTGGGGTTCGGGGCAGAGACCCAGTACTTC.

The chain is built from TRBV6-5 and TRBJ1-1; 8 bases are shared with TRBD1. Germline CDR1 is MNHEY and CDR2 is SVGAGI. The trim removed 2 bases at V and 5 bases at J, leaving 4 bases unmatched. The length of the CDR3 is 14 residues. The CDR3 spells CASSYGRGRTEAFF. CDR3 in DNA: TGTGCCAGCAGTTACGGCAGGGGGCGGACTGAAGCTTTCTTT.

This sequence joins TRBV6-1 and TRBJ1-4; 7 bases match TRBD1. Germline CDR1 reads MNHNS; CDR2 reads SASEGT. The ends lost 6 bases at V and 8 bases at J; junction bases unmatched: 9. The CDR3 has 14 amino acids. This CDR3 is CASSTDRVSEKLFF. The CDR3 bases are TGTGCCAGCAGCACCGACAGGGTCAGCGAAAAACTGTTTTTT.

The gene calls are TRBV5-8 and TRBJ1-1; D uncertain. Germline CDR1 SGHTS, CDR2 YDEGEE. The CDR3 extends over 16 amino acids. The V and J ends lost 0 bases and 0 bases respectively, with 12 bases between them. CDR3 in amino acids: CASSLAYGSLNTEAFF. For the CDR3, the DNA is TGTGCCAGCAGCTTGGCGTACGGGAGCTTGAACACTGAAGCTTTCTTT.

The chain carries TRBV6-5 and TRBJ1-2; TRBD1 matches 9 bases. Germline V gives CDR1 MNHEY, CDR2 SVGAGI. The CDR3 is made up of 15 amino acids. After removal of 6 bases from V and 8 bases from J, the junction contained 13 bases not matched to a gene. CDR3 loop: CASSAITGGAGGYTF. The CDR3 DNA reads TGTGCCAGCAGCGCGATTACAGGGGGCGCGGGAGGCTACACCTTC.

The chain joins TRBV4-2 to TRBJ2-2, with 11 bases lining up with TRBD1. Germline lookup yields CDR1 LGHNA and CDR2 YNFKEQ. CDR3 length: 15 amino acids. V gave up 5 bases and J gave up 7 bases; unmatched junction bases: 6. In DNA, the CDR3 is TGTGCCAGCAGCACGGGACAGGGGGTGGACGGGGAGCTGTTTTTT. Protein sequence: CASSTGQGVDGELFF.

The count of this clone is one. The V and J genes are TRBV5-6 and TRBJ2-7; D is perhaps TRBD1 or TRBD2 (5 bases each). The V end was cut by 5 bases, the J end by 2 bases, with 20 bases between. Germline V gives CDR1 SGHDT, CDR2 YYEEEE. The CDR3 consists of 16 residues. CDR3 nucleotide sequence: TGTGCCAGCAGTTACCGAACCCGGGACGGAGCCTACGAGCAGTACTTC. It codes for CASSYRTRDGAYEQYF.

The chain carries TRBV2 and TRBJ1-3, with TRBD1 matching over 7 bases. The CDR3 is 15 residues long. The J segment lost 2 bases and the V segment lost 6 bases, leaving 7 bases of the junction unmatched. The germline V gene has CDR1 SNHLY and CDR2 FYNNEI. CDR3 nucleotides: TGTGCCAGCAGCCAACAGACAGGGACTGGAAACACCATATATTTT. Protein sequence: CASSQQTGTGNTIYF.

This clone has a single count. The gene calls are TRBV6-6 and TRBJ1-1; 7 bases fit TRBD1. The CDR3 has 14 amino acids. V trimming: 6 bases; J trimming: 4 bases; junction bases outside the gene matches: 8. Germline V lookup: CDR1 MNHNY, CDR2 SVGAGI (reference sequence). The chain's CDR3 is CASSLTGQSTEAFF. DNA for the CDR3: TGTGCCAGCAGCTTGACAGGGCAGTCCACTGAAGCTTTCTTT.

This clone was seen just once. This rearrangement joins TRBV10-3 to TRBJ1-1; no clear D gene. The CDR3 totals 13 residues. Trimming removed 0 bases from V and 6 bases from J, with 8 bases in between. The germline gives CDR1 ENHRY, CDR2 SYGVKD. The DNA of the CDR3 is TGTGCCATCAGTGAGTCGATAGGATCTGAAGCTTTCTTT. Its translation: CAISESIGSEAFF.

The CDR3 protein is CSAPGPSNTEAFF. In nucleotides, the CDR3 is TGCAGCGCGCCGGGACCATCGAACACTGAAGCTTTCTTT. The genes are TRBV29-1 and TRBJ1-1; the D gene is possibly TRBD1 (5 bases). The CDR3 has 13 residues. CDR1 SQVTM and CDR2 ANQGSEA come from the germline V gene. With 7 bases removed from V and 1 base from J, the gap between germline ends came to 13 bases. Full variable domain (missing parts from reference TRBV29-1 and TRBJ1-1): SAVISQKPSRDICQRGTSLTIQCQVDSQVTMMFWYRQQPGQSLTLIATANQGSEATYESGFVIDKFPISRPNLTFSTLTVSNMSPEDSSIYLCSAPGPSNTEAFFGQGTRLTVV.

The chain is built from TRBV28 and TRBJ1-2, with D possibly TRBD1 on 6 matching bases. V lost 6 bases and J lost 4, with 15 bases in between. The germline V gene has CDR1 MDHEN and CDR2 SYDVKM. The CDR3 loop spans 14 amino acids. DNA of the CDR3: TGTGCCAGCAGCACCAGGGGTAACGGCTATGGCTACACCTTC. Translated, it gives CASSTRGNGYGYTF.

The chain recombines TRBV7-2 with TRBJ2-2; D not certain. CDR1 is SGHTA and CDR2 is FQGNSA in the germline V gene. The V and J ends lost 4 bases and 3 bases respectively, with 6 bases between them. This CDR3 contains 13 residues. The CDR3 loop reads CASSSQHTGELFF. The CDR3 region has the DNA TGTGCCAGCAGCTCACAGCACACCGGGGAGCTGTTTTTT.

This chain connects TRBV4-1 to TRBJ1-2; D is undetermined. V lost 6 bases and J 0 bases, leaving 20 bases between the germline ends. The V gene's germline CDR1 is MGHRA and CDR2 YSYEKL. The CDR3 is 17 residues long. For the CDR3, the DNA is TGCGCCAGCAGAAGGGATTGGACCGTTGGGACTAACTATGGCTACACCTTC. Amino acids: CASRRDWTVGTNYGYTF.

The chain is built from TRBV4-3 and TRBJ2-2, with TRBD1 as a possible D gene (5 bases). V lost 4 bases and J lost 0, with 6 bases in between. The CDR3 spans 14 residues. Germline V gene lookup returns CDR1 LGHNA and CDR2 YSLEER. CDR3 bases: TGCGCCAGCAGCCTACAGGCGAACACCGGGGAGCTGTTTTTT. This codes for CASSLQANTGELFF.